A selection of T cell receptor beta chains follows, all from one sample in a study of shared clonotypes between healthy human individuals. TCRdb keeps only in-frame clones here, not all; method: immunoSEQ multiplex PCR. There are some 2.1 million clones in the sample; roughly 95% occur only once, and approximately 1.7% lies in the top ten. Sequencing was carried out using naive CD8+ T cells from PBMCs. The receptor source for this set is a man aged 18 to 30 in good health. Some clones in this sample may be carry-over from other donors' samples. The conserved cysteine and the conserved F or W are not part of the CDR3 here.

J gene,V gene,CDR3 protein
TRBJ2-7,TRBV7-8,ASTSTVSYEQY
TRBJ2-2,TRBV6-1,ASSGLLAGEYGELF
TRBJ1-1,TRBV29-1,SVVLPNTEAF
TRBJ2-1,TRBV9,ASSTELRRYNEQF
TRBJ1-1,TRBV30,ACGQGATEAF
TRBJ2-7,TRBV7-6,ASSPLASEQY
TRBJ2-7,TRBV2,ASSEERENRGSSYEQY
TRBJ2-1,TRBV7-9,ASSPGGAGAADNEQF
TRBJ1-1,TRBV27,ASSLGGNTEAF
TRBJ1-1,TRBV6-1,ASSDFLGQVNTEAF
TRBJ2-7,TRBV7-9,ASSSRQGYYEQY
TRBJ2-2,TRBV29-1,SVEPTVNTGELF
TRBJ2-1,TRBV27,ASSWAGSYNEQF
TRBJ2-5,TRBV25-1,ASNMGGRETQY
TRBJ2-1,TRBV27,ASSALAGYNNEQF
TRBJ1-2,TRBV27,ASSFGVGYGYT
TRBJ2-1,TRBV19,ASNGLADPLVSYNEQF
TRBJ2-7,TRBV7-9,ASSFAGPSYEQY
TRBJ2-5,TRBV6-5,ASRDRGEGETQY
TRBJ2-7,TRBV5-4,ASSFNNYEQY
TRBJ2-1,TRBV9,ASSFDATDGDEQF
TRBJ2-7,TRBV19,ASSIDRGSSDEQY